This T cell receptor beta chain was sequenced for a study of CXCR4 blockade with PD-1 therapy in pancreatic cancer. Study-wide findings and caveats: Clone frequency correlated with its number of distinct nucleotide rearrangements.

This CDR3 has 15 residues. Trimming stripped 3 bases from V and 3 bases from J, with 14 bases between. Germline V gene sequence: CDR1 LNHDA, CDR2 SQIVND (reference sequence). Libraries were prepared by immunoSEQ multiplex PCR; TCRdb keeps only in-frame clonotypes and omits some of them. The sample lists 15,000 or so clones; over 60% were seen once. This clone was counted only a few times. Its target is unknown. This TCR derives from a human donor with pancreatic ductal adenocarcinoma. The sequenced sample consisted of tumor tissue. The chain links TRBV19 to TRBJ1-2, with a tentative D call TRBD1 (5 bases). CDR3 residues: CASSMGGDVYYGYTF. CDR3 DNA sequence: TGTGCCAGTAGTATGGGAGGGGATGTATACTATGGCTACACCTTC.